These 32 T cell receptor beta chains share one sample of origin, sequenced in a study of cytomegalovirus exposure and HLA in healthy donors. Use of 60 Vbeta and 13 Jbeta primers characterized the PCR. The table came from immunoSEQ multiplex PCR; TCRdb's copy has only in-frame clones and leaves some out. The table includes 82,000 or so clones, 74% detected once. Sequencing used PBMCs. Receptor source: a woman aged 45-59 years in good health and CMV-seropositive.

The CDR3 loop is CARSNGDFPRTDTQYF. CDR3 nucleotides: TGTGCCAGAAGCAACGGGGACTTCCCCCGCACAGATACGCAGTATTTT. This chain links TRBV5-3 with TRBJ2-3, with a tentative D call TRBD2 (6 bases). TRBV5-3 is identified as an open reading frame with a role that is uncertain. The V and J ends lost 4 bases and 1 base respectively, with 16 bases between them. This CDR3 comprises 16 residues.

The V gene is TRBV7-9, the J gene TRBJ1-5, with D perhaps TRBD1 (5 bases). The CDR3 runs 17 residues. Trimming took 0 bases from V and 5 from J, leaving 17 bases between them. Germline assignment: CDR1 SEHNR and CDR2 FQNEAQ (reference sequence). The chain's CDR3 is CASSLAGQGWLDQPQHF. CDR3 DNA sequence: TGTGCCAGCAGCTTAGCGGGGCAGGGTTGGTTGGATCAGCCCCAGCATTTT.

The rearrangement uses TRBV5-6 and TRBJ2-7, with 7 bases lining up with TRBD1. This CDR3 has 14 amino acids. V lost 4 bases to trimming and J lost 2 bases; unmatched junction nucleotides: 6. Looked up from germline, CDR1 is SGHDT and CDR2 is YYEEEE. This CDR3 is CASSQRGRAYEQYF. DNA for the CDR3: TGTGCCAGCAGCCAGAGGGGGCGGGCCTACGAGCAGTACTTC.

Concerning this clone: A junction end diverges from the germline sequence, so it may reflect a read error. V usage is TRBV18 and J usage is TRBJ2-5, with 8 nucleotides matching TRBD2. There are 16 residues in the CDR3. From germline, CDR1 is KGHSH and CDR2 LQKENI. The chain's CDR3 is CASSPQMTSDHETQYF. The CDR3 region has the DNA TGTGCCAGCTCACCACAGATGACTAGCGACCACGAGACCCAGTACTTC.

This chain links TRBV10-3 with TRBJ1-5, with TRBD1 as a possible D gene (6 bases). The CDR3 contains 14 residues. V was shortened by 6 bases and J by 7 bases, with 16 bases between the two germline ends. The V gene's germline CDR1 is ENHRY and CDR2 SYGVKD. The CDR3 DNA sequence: TGTGCCATCAGCTACGACAGGCTTAGCCAGCCCCAGCATTTT. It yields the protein CAISYDRLSQPQHF.

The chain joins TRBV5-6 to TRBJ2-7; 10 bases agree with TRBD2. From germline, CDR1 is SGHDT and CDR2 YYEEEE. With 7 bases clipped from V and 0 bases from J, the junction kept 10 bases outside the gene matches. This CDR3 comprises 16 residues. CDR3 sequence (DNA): TGTGCCAGCTATGGAGGTAGCGGGAGGAGCTCCTACGAGCAGTACTTC. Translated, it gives CASYGGSGRSSYEQYF.

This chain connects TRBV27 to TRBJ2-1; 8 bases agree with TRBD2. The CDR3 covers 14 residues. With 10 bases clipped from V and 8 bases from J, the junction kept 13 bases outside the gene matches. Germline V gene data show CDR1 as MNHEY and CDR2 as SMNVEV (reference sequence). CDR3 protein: CATAPREGRDEQFF. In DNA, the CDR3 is TGTGCCACCGCTCCTCGGGAGGGCAGGGATGAGCAGTTCTTC.

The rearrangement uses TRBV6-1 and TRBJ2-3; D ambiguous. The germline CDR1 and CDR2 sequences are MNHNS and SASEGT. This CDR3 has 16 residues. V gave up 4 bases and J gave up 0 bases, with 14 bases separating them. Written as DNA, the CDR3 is TGTGCCAGCAGTGCCCCCGCGCGCCCAAGCACAGATACGCAGTATTTT. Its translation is CASSAPARPSTDTQYF.

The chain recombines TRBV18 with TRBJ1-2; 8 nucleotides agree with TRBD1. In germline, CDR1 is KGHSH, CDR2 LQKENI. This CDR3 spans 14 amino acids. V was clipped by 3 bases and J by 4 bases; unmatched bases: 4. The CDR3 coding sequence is TGTGCCAGCTCACCCCCGACAGGGGTCTATGGCTACACCTTC. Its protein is CASSPPTGVYGYTF.

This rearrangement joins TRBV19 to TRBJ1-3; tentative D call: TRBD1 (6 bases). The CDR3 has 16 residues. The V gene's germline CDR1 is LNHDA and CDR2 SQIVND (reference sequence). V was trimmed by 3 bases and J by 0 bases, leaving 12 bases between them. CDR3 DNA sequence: TGTGCCAGTAGTATGGGAGACAGGATCTCTGGAAACACCATATATTTT. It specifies CASSMGDRISGNTIYF. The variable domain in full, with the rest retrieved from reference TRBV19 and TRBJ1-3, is DGGITQSPKYLFRKEGQNVTLSCEQNLNHDAMYWYRQDPGQGLRLIYYSQIVNDFQKGDIAEGYSVSREKKESFPLTVTSAQKNPTAFYLCASSMGDRISGNTIYFGEGSWLTVV.

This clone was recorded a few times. CDR3 in amino acids: CASSGGLGNQPQHF. The CDR3 DNA is TGTGCCAGCAGCGGAGGGCTTGGCAATCAGCCCCAGCATTTT. The chain employs TRBV6-6 and TRBJ1-5, with D hard to call. V lost 6 bases, J lost 2 bases, and 11 bases lay in between. CDR1 is MNHNY and CDR2 is SVGAGI in the germline V gene (reference sequence). The CDR3 covers 14 residues.

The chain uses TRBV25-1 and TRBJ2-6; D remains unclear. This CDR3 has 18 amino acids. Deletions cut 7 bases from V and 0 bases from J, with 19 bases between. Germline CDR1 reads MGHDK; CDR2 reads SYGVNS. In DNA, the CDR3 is TGTGCCAGCACCCACCCTACAAAACACTACTCTGGGGCCAACGTCCTGACTTTC. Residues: CASTHPTKHYSGANVLTF.

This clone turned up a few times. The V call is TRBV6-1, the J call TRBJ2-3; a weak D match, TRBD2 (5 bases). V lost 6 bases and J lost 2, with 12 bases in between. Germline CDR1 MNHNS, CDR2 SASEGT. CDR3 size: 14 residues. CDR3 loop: CASSDGSVTDTQYF. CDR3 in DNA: TGTGCCAGCAGCGATGGGAGCGTCACAGATACGCAGTATTTT.

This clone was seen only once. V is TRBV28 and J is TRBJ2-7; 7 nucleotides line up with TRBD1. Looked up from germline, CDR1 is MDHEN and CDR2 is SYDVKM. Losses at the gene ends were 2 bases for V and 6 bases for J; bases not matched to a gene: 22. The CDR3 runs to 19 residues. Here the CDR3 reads CASSLRPGQSLSPTPEQYF. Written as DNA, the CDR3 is TGTGCCAGCAGTTTAAGACCGGGACAGAGCCTTTCTCCTACGCCCGAGCAGTACTTC. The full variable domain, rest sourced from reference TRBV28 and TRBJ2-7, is DVKVTQSSRYLVKRTGEKVFLECVQDMDHENMFWYRQDPGLGLRLIYFSYDVKMKEKGDIPEGYSVSREKKERFSLILESASTNQTSMYLCASSLRPGQSLSPTPEQYFGPGTRLTVT.

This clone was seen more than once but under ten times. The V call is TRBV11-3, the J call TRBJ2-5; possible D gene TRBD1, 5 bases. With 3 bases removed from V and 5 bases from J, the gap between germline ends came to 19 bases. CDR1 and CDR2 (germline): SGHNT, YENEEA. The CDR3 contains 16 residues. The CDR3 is CASSFPPPTGGETQYF. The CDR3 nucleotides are TGTGCCAGCAGCTTCCCACCCCCTACAGGCGGTGAGACCCAGTACTTC.

The CDR3 loop is CSVVVQGGAAFF. CDR3 coding DNA: TGCAGCGTTGTAGTTCAAGGGGGCGCAGCTTTCTTT. The chain carries TRBV29-1 and TRBJ1-1, with 7 positions matching TRBD1. The CDR3 is made up of 12 amino acids. With V trimmed by 4 bases and J by 10 bases, 9 bases remained unmatched. CDR1 and CDR2 (germline): SQVTM, ANQGSEA.

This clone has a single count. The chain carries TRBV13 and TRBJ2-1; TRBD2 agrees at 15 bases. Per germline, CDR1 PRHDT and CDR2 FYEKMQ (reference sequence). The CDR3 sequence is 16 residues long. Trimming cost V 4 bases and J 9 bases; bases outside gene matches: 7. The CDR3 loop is CASSWGLAGGRSEQFF. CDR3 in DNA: TGTGCCAGCAGCTGGGGACTAGCGGGAGGTAGGAGTGAGCAGTTCTTC.

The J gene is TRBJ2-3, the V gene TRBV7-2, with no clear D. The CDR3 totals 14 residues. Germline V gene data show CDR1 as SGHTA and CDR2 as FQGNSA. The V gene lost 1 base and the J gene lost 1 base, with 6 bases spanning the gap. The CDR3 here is CASSLDYGTDTQYF. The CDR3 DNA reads TGTGCCAGCAGCTTAGACTATGGCACAGATACGCAGTATTTT.

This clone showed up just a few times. The chain's CDR3 is CASSPGGGRGHEQFF. The CDR3, as DNA: TGTGCCAGCAGCCCGGGAGGGGGGAGGGGCCATGAGCAGTTCTTC. V gene TRBV7-9 combines with J gene TRBJ2-1; 8 nucleotides match TRBD2. Per germline, CDR1 SEHNR and CDR2 FQNEAQ (reference sequence). V was pared by 5 bases and J by 8 bases, with 11 bases of the junction left unmatched. The CDR3 length is 15 residues.

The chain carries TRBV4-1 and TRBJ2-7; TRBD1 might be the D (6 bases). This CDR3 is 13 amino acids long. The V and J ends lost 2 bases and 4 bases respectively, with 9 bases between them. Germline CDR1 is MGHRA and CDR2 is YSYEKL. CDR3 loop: CASSQIGGYEQYF. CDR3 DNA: TGCGCCAGCAGCCAAATAGGGGGATACGAGCAGTACTTC.

CDR3 sequence: CASSPLSGTSTDTQYF. CDR3 DNA: TGTGCCAGCAGCCCTCTTAGCGGAACTAGCACAGATACGCAGTATTTT. The rearrangement uses TRBV11-2 and TRBJ2-3; possible D gene TRBD2, 6 bases. V was cut by 5 bases and J by 0 bases, with 15 bases left in between. The CDR3 length is 16 residues. The V gene's germline CDR1 is SGHAT and CDR2 FQNNGV.

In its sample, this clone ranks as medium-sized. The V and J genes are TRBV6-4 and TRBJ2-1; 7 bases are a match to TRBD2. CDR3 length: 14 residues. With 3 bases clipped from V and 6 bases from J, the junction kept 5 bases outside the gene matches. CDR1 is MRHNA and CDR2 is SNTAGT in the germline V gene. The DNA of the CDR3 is TGTGCCAGCAGTGAGGCGGGAGAACGCAATGAGCAGTTCTTC. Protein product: CASSEAGERNEQFF.

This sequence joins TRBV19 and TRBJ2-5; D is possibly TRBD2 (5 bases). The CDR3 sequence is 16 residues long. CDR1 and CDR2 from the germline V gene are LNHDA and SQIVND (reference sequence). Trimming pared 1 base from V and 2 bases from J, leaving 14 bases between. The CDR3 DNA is TGTGCCAGTAGTATAGGACTACTCGGGTGGCAAGAGACCCAGTACTTC. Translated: CASSIGLLGWQETQYF. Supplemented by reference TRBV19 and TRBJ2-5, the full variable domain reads DGGITQSPKYLFRKEGQNVTLSCEQNLNHDAMYWYRQDPGQGLRLIYYSQIVNDFQKGDIAEGYSVSREKKESFPLTVTSAQKNPTAFYLCASSIGLLGWQETQYFGPGTRLLVL.

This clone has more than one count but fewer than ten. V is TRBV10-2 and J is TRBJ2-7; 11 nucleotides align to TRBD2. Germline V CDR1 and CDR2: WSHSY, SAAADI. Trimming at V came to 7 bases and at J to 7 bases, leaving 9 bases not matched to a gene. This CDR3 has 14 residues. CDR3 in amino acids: CASTQLAGVAEQYF. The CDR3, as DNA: TGCGCCAGCACCCAACTAGCGGGAGTTGCAGAGCAGTACTTC.

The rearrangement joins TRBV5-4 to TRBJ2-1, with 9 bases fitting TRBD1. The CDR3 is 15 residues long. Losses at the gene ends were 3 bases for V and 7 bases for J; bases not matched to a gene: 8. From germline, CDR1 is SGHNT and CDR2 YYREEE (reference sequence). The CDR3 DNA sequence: TGTGCCAGCAGCTCTCCGGGACAGGGTTATAATGAGCAGTTCTTC. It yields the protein CASSSPGQGYNEQFF.

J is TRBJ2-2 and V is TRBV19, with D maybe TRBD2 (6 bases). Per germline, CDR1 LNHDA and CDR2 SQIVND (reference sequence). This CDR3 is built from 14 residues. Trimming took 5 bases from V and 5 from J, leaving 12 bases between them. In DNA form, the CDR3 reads TGTGCCAGTAGTGCGGGACTTTCTACCGGGGAGCTGTTTTTT. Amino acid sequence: CASSAGLSTGELFF. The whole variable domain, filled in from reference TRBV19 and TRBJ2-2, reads DGGITQSPKYLFRKEGQNVTLSCEQNLNHDAMYWYRQDPGQGLRLIYYSQIVNDFQKGDIAEGYSVSREKKESFPLTVTSAQKNPTAFYLCASSAGLSTGELFFGEGSRLTVL.

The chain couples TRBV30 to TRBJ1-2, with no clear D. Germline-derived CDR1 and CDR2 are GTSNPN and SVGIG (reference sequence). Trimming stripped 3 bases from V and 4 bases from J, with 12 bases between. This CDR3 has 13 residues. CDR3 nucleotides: TGTGCCTGGAGAGATCTACCGTTCTATGGCTACACCTTC. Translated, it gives CAWRDLPFYGYTF.

Written as DNA, the CDR3 is TGTGCCAGCAGTGGAATGTGGGCGGGAGGGAGAAATGAGCAGTTCTTC. It encodes CASSGMWAGGRNEQFF. The rearrangement uses TRBV25-1 and TRBJ2-1, with 9 positions matching TRBD2. V dropped 4 bases and J dropped 7; count of bases not matched to a gene: 11. The CDR3 contains 16 residues. Germline CDR1 is MGHDK and CDR2 is SYGVNS.

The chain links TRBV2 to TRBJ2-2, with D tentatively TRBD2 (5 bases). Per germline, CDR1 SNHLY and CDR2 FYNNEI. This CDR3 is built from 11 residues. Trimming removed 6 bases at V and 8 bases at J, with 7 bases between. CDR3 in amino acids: CASSPGGELFF. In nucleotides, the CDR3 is TGTGCCAGCAGCCCGGGGGGGGAGCTGTTTTTT.

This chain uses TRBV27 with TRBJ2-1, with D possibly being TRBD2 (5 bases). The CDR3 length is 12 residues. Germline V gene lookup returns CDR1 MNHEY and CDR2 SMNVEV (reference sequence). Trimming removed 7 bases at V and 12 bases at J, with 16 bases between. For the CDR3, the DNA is TGTGCCAGCACCCCCCCGAATGGGAGGCAGTTCTTC. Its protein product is CASTPPNGRQFF.

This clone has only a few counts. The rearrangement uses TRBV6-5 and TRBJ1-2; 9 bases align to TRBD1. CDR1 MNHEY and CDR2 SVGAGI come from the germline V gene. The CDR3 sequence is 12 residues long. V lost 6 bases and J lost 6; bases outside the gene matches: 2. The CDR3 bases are TGTGCCAGCAGACGGACAGGGGATGGCTACACCTTC. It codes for CASRRTGDGYTF.

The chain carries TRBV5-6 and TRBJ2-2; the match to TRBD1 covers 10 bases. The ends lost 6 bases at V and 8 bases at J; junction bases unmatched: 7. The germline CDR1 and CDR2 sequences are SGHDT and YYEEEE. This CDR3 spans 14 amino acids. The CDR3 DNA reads TGTGCCAGCATCCGGGACAGGGGTTTTGGGGAGCTGTTTTTT. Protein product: CASIRDRGFGELFF.